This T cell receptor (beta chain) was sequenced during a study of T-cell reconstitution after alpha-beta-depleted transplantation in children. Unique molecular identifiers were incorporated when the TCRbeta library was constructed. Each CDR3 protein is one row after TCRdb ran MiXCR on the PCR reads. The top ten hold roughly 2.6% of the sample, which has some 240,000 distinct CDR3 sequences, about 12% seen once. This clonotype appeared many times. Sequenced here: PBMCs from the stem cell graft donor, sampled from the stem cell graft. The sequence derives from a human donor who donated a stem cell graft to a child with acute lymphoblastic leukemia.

CDR3 in DNA: TGTGCCATCAGTGAGTCACCGTCCGAGCAGTACTTC. This encodes CAISESPSEQYF. This sequence joins TRBV10-3 and TRBJ2-7; D unresolved. CDR1 ENHRY and CDR2 SYGVKD come from the germline V gene. CDR3 size: 12 residues. Trimming took off 0 bases at V and 6 bases at J, with 6 bases between the two ends.